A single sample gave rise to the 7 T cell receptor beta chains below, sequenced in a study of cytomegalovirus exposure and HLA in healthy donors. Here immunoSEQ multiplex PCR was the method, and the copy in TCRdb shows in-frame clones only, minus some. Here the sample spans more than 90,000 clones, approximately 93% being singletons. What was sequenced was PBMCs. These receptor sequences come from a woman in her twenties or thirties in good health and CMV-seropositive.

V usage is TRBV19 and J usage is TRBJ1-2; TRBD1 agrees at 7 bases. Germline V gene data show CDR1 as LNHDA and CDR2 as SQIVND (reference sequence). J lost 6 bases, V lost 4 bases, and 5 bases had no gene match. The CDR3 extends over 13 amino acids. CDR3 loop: CASSTAGGDGYTF. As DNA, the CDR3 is TGTGCCAGTAGTACCGCAGGGGGTGATGGCTACACCTTC.

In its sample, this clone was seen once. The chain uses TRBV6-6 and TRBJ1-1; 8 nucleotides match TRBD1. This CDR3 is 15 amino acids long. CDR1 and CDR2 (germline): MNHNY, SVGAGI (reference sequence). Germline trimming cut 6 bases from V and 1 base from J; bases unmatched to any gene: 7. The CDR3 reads CASSQRQGTNTEAFF. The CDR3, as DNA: TGTGCCAGCAGCCAGCGACAGGGGACGAACACTGAAGCTTTCTTT.

CDR3 sequence (DNA): TGTGCCAGTAGTACGGGCCGACTAGCACAATACAATGAGCAGTTCTTC. This encodes CASSTGRLAQYNEQFF. The genes are TRBV19 and TRBJ2-1; the match to TRBD2 covers 7 bases. Per the germline V gene, CDR1 is LNHDA and CDR2 is SQIVND (reference sequence). The CDR3 extends over 16 amino acids. The junction had 10 bases not matched to a gene; V was cut back by 4 bases and J by 4 bases.

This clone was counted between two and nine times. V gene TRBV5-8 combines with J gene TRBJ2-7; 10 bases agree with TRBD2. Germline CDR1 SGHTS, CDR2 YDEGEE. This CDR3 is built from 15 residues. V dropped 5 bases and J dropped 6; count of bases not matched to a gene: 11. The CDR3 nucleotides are TGTGCCAGCAGACAAGAGCGGGAGGGTCATCTCGAGCAGTACTTC. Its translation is CASRQEREGHLEQYF.

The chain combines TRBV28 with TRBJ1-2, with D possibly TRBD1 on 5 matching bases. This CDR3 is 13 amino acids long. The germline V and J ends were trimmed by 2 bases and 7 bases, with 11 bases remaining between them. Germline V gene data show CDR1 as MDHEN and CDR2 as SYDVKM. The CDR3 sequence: CASSLATGSGYTF. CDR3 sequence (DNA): TGTGCCAGCAGTTTAGCAACAGGATCTGGCTACACCTTC.

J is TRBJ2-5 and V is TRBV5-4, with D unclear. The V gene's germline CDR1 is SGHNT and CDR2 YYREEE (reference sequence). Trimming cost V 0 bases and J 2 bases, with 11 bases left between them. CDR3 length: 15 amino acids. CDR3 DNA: TGTGCCAGCAGCTTGGTCTGGTCAGGACAAGAGACCCAGTACTTC. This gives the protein CASSLVWSGQETQYF.

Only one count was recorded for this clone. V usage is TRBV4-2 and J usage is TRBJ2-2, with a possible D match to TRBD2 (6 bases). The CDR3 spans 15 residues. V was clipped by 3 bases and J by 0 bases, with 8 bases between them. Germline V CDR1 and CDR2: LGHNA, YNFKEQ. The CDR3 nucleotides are TGTGCCAGCAGCCAGGTAGCGGCGAACACCGGGGAGCTGTTTTTT. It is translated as CASSQVAANTGELFF.